This T cell receptor (beta chain) was sequenced for a study of CD8+ T cells in alopecia areata. This clone was picked up a small number of times. Regarding treatment: oral pan-JAK inhibitor, 5-10 mg twice daily. Extraction and reverse transcription of RNA yielded cDNA as the sequencing template. Clones were sequenced by immunoSEQ multiplex PCR, and TCRdb holds only the in-frame ones, with some missing. The sample shows 70,000 or so clones, 25% to 35% of them seen only once. Germline CDR1 and CDR2: SQVTM and ANQGSEA. The trim removed 3 bases at V and 4 bases at J, leaving 15 bases unmatched. The CDR3 runs to 18 residues.

The starting material was CD8+ T cells sorted from blood, obtained at week 4, from a patient treated with tofacitinib. The chain combines TRBV29-1 with TRBJ2-1; TRBD2 agrees at 10 bases. This receptor was identified in a human donor with alopecia areata. The CDR3 here is CSVDHASGSSGAYNEQFF. The CDR3 DNA is TGCAGCGTTGACCACGCTAGCGGGAGCTCGGGGGCTTACAATGAGCAGTTCTTC.